The entry below describes one TCR beta chain. It lacks a known antigen. The sample holds no much larger clone one base away, and base qualities are not on file. TCRbeta CDR3 regions were amplified from genomic DNA using the immunoSEQ Assay, a bias-controlled multiplex PCR. As for how the authors treated the data: The number of nucleated cells in each sample was estimated by amplification of reference gene primers within the assay. Sequence reads were collapsed and filtered to measure the absolute abundance of every unique TCRbeta CDR3 rearrangement. For each sample, productive Simpson clonality was calculated as the square root of Simpson's diversity index over productive rearrangements. Here the immuneACCESS table is served through TCRdb, limited to in-frame sequences with V and J called. Missing clones are a known gap in these copies; in checked studies unresolved V genes cover under half, and the rest lacks a known reason. V, J and clone size were drawn from that table, and D and trimming were deduced from the DNA. Here the sample has 300,000 to 400,000 clones; 88% occur a single time. Over 0.9% of the sample is in the top ten clones.

Enrolling through a virtual design, the prospective study's participants ranged in age from roughly 18 to 95 years and lived across approximately 25 United States geographic areas. In the prospective study, participants were assigned to cohorts based on the clinical history participants reported in a screening survey and a study questionnaire. In the prospective study, whole blood, serum and a nasopharyngeal or oropharyngeal swab were collected from each participant by mobile phlebotomists. Participants in the prospective study had the option to provide additional blood draws and questionnaires over an approximately 2-month period. Before DNA extraction, prospective study blood samples were shipped either frozen or at room temperature. From its cysteine to its phenylalanine, the CDR3 spans 12 amino acids. Only CDR3 DNA remains: 36 bases, in frame from the first base. In the germline V gene (reference sequence), CDR1 corresponds to LNHNV and CDR2 to YYDKDF. Trimming takes 8 bases from V and 5 bases from J, and the germline ends sit 10 bases apart.

The data originate from a study of blood T cell repertoires in COVID-19 (TCRdb year 2020). Describing the broader study: Samples covering the acute and convalescent phases of COVID-19 were provided by collaborators in the United States, Italy and Spain. The prospective study material was composed of cDNA or gDNA derived from T cells, B-cell-depleted T cells, or PBMCs. The dataset comprised deeply sampled blood TCRbeta repertoires from subjects exposed to, actively infected with, or recovered from COVID-19. The repertoires were made available in a free public database intended to serve as a resource for research on the immune response to SARS-CoV-2. The samples were drawn from the first 160 participants of the ongoing ImmuneRACE study and from under 1,500 subjects provided by 6 global collaborators. The sample metadata nearly always contained a de-identified subject ID, COVID-19 status, age in years and sex. HLA class I and class II types, where available, came from metadata supplied by the sample provider rather than from assay-based typing. Beyond this particular receptor, the publication reports: The amount of clinical and demographic metadata varied by source and participant and was provided uncurated.

The V and J segments used are TRBV15 and TRBJ2-1; the D gene remains uncertain. The TCR was taken from a woman between 25 and 40 years old with acute COVID-19. Material for sequencing was PBMCs or T cells enriched from blood (not recorded which). Here is the DNA: TGTGCCACCCGTAGCCGACACAATGAGCAGTTCTTC. It translates to CATRSRHNEQFF.